This is a list of T cell receptor beta chains from one sample in a study of T cells in Graves' hyperthyroidism and ophthalmopathy. TCRdb re-called the multiplex PCR reads through MiXCR, storing one row per CDR3 protein. Counted here are about 610,000 distinct CDR3 sequences, about 14% occurring once; the ten biggest clones make up roughly 4.3%. The sample was blood. The receptors were gathered from a woman aged 40 to 50 with Graves' ophthalmopathy. The CDR3 runs from the conserved cysteine through the conserved F or W. Each record gives: V gene, CDR3 protein.

V: TRBV6-2/TRBV6-3; CDR3: CASSSTGAHEQYF
V: TRBV10-3; CDR3: CAISGGDRGEQYF
V: TRBV7-8; CDR3: CASSPSSGRASYEQYF
V: TRBV7-9; CDR3: CASSPMGPLEQYF
V: TRBV19; CDR3: CASSIVMGQGARGYTF
V: TRBV20-1; CDR3: CSVPAASGIPGELFF
V: TRBV12-3/TRBV12-4; CDR3: CASSPGLGRYEQYF
V: TRBV3-1; CDR3: CASSEGGANVLTF
V: TRBV27; CDR3: CASSLYGTGIEQYF
V: TRBV10-2; CDR3: CASLESGQYYGYTF
V: TRBV9; CDR3: CASSGTGREATEAFF
V: TRBV12-3/TRBV12-4; CDR3: CASSLQGLGYTF
V: TRBV7-9; CDR3: CASSGEGSSYNSPLHF
V: TRBV7-2; CDR3: CASSSAGGRGLNTEAFF
V: TRBV20-1; CDR3: CSAGKPRQGSVIQYF
V: TRBV29-1; CDR3: CSVEPGDKAYEQYF
V: TRBV27; CDR3: CASSSRTKGSYGYTF
V: TRBV6-2/TRBV6-3; CDR3: CASSYSSRAALNTDFYEQYF
V: TRBV7-3; CDR3: CASIRPVSNQPQHF
V: TRBV20-1; CDR3: CSAPGPWNTEAFF
V: TRBV7-3; CDR3: CASSPTPGGGSAFF
V: TRBV12-3/TRBV12-4; CDR3: CASSSLDYEQYF
V: TRBV11-2; CDR3: CASSLAGTDTQYF
V: TRBV5-1; CDR3: CASSGGNTEAFF
V: TRBV14; CDR3: CASSPRGQEETQYF
V: TRBV6-2/TRBV6-3; CDR3: CASSYSGLAGTEQYF
V: TRBV28; CDR3: CASSSLGGGDSYEQYF
V: TRBV4-3; CDR3: CASSQESDRGTDTQYF
V: TRBV24-1; CDR3: CATSDPSGSRSYEQYF
V: TRBV6-1; CDR3: CASSEGRLSYEQYF
V: TRBV12-3/TRBV12-4; CDR3: CASSLSWGRNGYTF
V: TRBV3-1; CDR3: CASSQTGHLLSTNYGYTF
V: TRBV12-5; CDR3: CASGRGTGNTEAFF
V: TRBV5-1; CDR3: CASSPRTGEYGYTF
V: TRBV7-3; CDR3: CASSQEAGVTEAFF
V: TRBV29-1; CDR3: CSVEGGATVYGYTF
V: TRBV28; CDR3: CASSFLGQGEGQPQHF
V: TRBV6-1; CDR3: CASTLVAGRGETQYF
V: TRBV14; CDR3: CASSQGWTGGFSYEQYF
V: TRBV29-1; CDR3: CSVDPDGSSQDYGYTF
V: TRBV7-8; CDR3: CASSFWRREGGGETQYF
V: TRBV6-4; CDR3: CASSPEQGDEQYF
V: TRBV6-2/TRBV6-3; CDR3: CASSYPGTGGKAFF
V: TRBV19; CDR3: CASAGSPGELFF
V: TRBV24-1; CDR3: CATSWGSDIQYF
V: TRBV30; CDR3: CAWSSPGKAYEQYF
V: TRBV2; CDR3: CASSRGTEHHEQYF
V: TRBV20-1; CDR3: CSAREAYSETQYF
V: TRBV20-1; CDR3: CSARVGSYGYTF
V: TRBV28; CDR3: CASQQDQPQHF
V: TRBV6-1; CDR3: CASSAWVRGATDTQYF
V: TRBV3-1; CDR3: CASSPRQAGRAFF
V: TRBV7-8; CDR3: CASSLGTGSTDTQYF
V: TRBV20-1; CDR3: CSARDILARQGVGNTEAFF